These 10 T cell receptor beta chains were all obtained from the same sample, sequenced in a study of OX40 agonist ivuxolimab in advanced cancers. Produced via immunoSEQ multiplex PCR; TCRdb's table is partial and in-frame only. The table has tens of thousands of clones, roughly nine tenths seen once. Sequencing was performed on CD4+ or CD8+ T cells sorted from blood, taken in a trial of the OX40 agonist ivuxolimab. The receptors stem from an adult with an advanced solid tumor such as melanoma, head and neck, liver or kidney cancer.

A remark on this clone: The junction does not match germline at one end; this may be a read error. J is TRBJ2-2 and V is TRBV7-6; TRBD2 matches at 9 bases. CDR3 length: 16 amino acids. Germline assignment: CDR1 SGHVS and CDR2 FNYEAQ. In DNA form, the CDR3 reads TGTGCCAGCAGCGGCAGCGGGGGGACAGTCACCGGGAAGCTGTTTTTT. This encodes CASSGSGGTVTGKLFF. Variable domain in full (rest from reference TRBV7-6 and TRBJ2-2): GAGVSQSPRYKVTKRGQDVALRCDPISGHVSLYWYRQALGQGPEFLTYFNYEAQQDKSGLPNDRFSAERPEGSISTLTIQRTEQRDSAMYRCASSGSGGTVTGKLFFGEGSRLTVL.

This clone showed up just a few times. The J gene is TRBJ1-6, the V gene TRBV7-2, with 8 bases fitting TRBD1. The CDR3 totals 15 residues. J was trimmed by 6 bases and V by 5 bases; bases with no gene match: 6. The germline V gene has CDR1 SGHTA and CDR2 FQGNSA. The CDR3 is CASSPRTGTNSPLHF. DNA of the CDR3: TGTGCCAGCAGCCCGAGGACAGGGACTAATTCACCCCTCCACTTT.

This sequence joins TRBV27 and TRBJ2-7; 12 bases line up with TRBD2. With 0 bases clipped from V and 13 bases from J, the junction kept 10 bases outside the gene matches. CDR1 and CDR2 (germline): MNHEY, SMNVEV (reference sequence). The CDR3 sequence is 15 residues long. The CDR3: CASSLSPKTSGGKYF. The CDR3 DNA follows: TGTGCCAGCAGTTTATCACCGAAGACTAGCGGGGGTAAATACTTC.

V gene TRBV18 combines with J gene TRBJ2-5; 10 bases agree with TRBD2. The germline CDR1 and CDR2 sequences are KGHSH and LQKENI. J gave up 4 bases and V 0 bases, and 2 bases lay outside the gene matches. The CDR3 totals 15 residues. CDR3 loop: CASSPPGTSAETQYF. The CDR3 DNA reads TGTGCCAGCTCACCACCGGGGACTAGCGCAGAGACCCAGTACTTC.

The rearrangement links TRBV7-2 to TRBJ1-3; the D is unclear. V lost 4 bases, J lost 2 bases, and 12 bases lay in between. CDR3 length equals 15 residues. Germline V gives CDR1 SGHTA, CDR2 FQGNSA. The CDR3 here is CASSSASLAGNTIYF. The CDR3 region has the DNA TGTGCCAGCAGCTCCGCTAGCCTTGCTGGAAACACCATATATTTT.

The chain employs TRBV7-9 and TRBJ1-6; D perhaps matches TRBD1 (5 bases). The V and J ends lost 3 bases and 9 bases respectively, with 9 bases between them. CDR1 is SEHNR, CDR2 FQNEAQ, per germline (reference sequence). There are 13 residues in the CDR3. In DNA form, the CDR3 reads TGTGCCAGCAGCTTGGGGACGGGTTCACCCCTCCACTTT. It is translated as CASSLGTGSPLHF.

The chain links TRBV19 to TRBJ2-1, with a tentative D call TRBD1 (6 bases). The V end was cut by 3 bases, the J end by 8 bases, with 20 bases between. This CDR3 region has 16 residues. CDR1 is LNHDA, CDR2 SQIVND, per germline (reference sequence). The DNA for the CDR3 is TGTGCCAGTAGTATCCCAGGGGCTAGCAGTGGCTATGAGCAGTTCTTC. As protein: CASSIPGASSGYEQFF.

The V gene is TRBV6-5, the J gene TRBJ2-7; a possible D gene is TRBD1 (5 bases). Germline assignment: CDR1 MNHEY and CDR2 SVGAGI. The CDR3 has 14 residues. The V gene lost 5 bases and the J gene lost 0 bases, with 11 bases spanning the gap. CDR3 sequence: CASSPSGISYEQYF. The CDR3 DNA reads as TGTGCCAGCAGTCCCTCAGGGATCTCCTACGAGCAGTACTTC.

The chain recombines TRBV19 with TRBJ1-1; unclear D gene. Trimming cost V 6 bases and J 0 bases, with 11 bases left between them. In germline, CDR1 is LNHDA, CDR2 SQIVND (reference sequence). This CDR3 comprises 14 residues. The CDR3 protein is CASSRGFMNTEAFF. CDR3 nucleotide sequence: TGTGCCAGTAGCAGAGGCTTTATGAACACTGAAGCTTTCTTT.

This clone was seen a single time. V gene TRBV18 combines with J gene TRBJ1-1; possibly TRBD1 for D (5 bases). The CDR3 totals 12 residues. V shed 3 bases and J shed 11 bases, with 13 bases lying between them. CDR1 is KGHSH and CDR2 is LQKENI in the germline V gene. Here the CDR3 DNA reads TGTGCCAGCTCACCCCGACAGTTGGGGGCTTTCTTT. Its translation is CASSPRQLGAFF.